Presented here are 31 T cell receptor beta chains from one specimen sequenced in a study of OX40 agonist ivuxolimab in advanced cancers. Sequencing used immunoSEQ multiplex PCR; TCRdb keeps in-frame clones, though not all of them. Of about 17,000 clones listed, roughly 85% were seen once; the top ten hold about 31%. Sequenced material: CD4+ or CD8+ T cells sorted from blood, taken in a trial of the OX40 agonist ivuxolimab. These receptors all stem from an adult with an advanced solid tumor such as melanoma, head and neck, liver or kidney cancer.

The chain uses TRBV6-5 and TRBJ1-2; 10 positions agree with TRBD1. The trim removed 2 bases at V and 5 bases at J, leaving 8 bases unmatched. Germline V CDR1 and CDR2: MNHEY, SVGAGI. The CDR3 consists of 16 residues. The CDR3 is CASSYGQGQGIYGYTF. The DNA for the CDR3 is TGTGCCAGCAGTTACGGCCAGGGACAGGGGATTTATGGCTACACCTTC.

The chain links TRBV13 to TRBJ2-5; tentatively, D is TRBD2 (6 bases). Trimming took off 6 bases at V and 5 bases at J, with 13 bases between the two ends. The germline gives CDR1 PRHDT, CDR2 FYEKMQ (reference sequence). The CDR3 contains 13 residues. The CDR3 nucleotides are TGTGCCAGCAGTTCCCGGGGGATCGAGACCCAGTACTTC. It is translated as CASSSRGIETQYF. The full variable domain, with the rest looked up from reference TRBV13 and TRBJ2-5, is AAGVIQSPRHLIKEKRETATLKCYPIPRHDTVYWYQQGPGQDPQFLISFYEKMQSDKGSIPDRFSAQQFSDYHSELNMSSLELGDSALYFCASSSRGIETQYFGPGTRLLVL.

By share of the sample, this clone is medium-sized. The rearrangement uses TRBV27 and TRBJ2-7; TRBD1 aligns across 7 bases. The CDR3 extends over 14 amino acids. CDR1 is MNHEY and CDR2 is SMNVEV in the germline V gene (reference sequence). V was clipped by 5 bases and J by 2 bases; unmatched bases: 6. CDR3 in amino acids: CASSIGTATYEQYF. The CDR3 DNA sequence: TGTGCCAGCAGTATTGGGACAGCCACCTACGAGCAGTACTTC.

V gene TRBV12-5 combines with J gene TRBJ2-5; 8 bases fit TRBD1. V was clipped by 4 bases and J by 1 base; unmatched bases: 5. The length of the CDR3 is 15 residues. The germline gives CDR1 LGHNT, CDR2 FRNRAP. The CDR3 nucleotides read TGTGCTAGTGGTTCGGTGACAGGGGCCCAAGAGACCCAGTACTTC. Amino acids: CASGSVTGAQETQYF.

The chain has TRBV28 and TRBJ2-3; TRBD2 aligns across 8 bases. V was clipped by 2 bases and J by 0 bases; unmatched bases: 10. This CDR3 has 18 amino acids. Looked up from germline, CDR1 is MDHEN and CDR2 is SYDVKM. The DNA for the CDR3 is TGTGCCAGCAGTTTACCCCCCCTACTAGCGGAGAGCACAGATACGCAGTATTTT. Protein product: CASSLPPLLAESTDTQYF.

The V gene is TRBV6-6, the J gene TRBJ1-2; 7 nucleotides align to TRBD1. CDR3 length: 13 residues. Germline V gene lookup returns CDR1 MNHNY and CDR2 SVGAGI (reference sequence). V was clipped by 7 bases and J by 8 bases; unmatched bases: 10. CDR3 loop: CASTYSTGLGYTF. CDR3 in DNA: TGTGCCAGCACCTATTCGACAGGGTTGGGCTACACCTTC.

The chain has TRBV6-5 and TRBJ2-7; 9 bases are shared with TRBD1. The CDR3 spans 14 residues. The germline gives CDR1 MNHEY, CDR2 SVGAGI. Losses at the gene ends were 4 bases for V and 6 bases for J; bases not matched to a gene: 7. The CDR3 here is CASSLYRGLSEQYF. CDR3 DNA sequence: TGTGCCAGCAGTTTATACAGGGGGCTGAGCGAGCAGTACTTC.

This clone was counted between two and nine times. The V call is TRBV30, the J call TRBJ2-7; D is unresolved. The CDR3 sequence is 11 residues long. The V gene's germline CDR1 is GTSNPN and CDR2 SVGIG (reference sequence). Trimming removed 2 bases from V and 4 bases from J, with 6 bases in between. The CDR3 reads CAWSIGYEQYF. In nucleotides, the CDR3 is TGTGCCTGGAGTATAGGATACGAGCAGTACTTC.

The chain combines TRBV30 with TRBJ2-1; 7 positions agree with TRBD2. The germline V gene encodes CDR1 GTSNPN and CDR2 SVGIG (reference sequence). Trimming took 1 base from V and 8 from J; bases not matched to a gene: 8. CDR3 length: 14 amino acids. CDR3 in amino acids: CAWSAGGGWDEQFF. CDR3 nucleotides: TGTGCCTGGAGTGCGGGGGGAGGCTGGGATGAGCAGTTCTTC.

The chain couples TRBV4-3 to TRBJ2-3, with D tentatively TRBD1 (6 bases). The CDR3 totals 17 residues. Germline V gene sequence: CDR1 LGHNA, CDR2 YSLEER. V dropped 6 bases and J dropped 2 bases, with 21 bases sitting between them. CDR3 region: CASSLSHGAGATDTQYF. The CDR3, as DNA: TGCGCCAGCAGTTTAAGTCATGGGGCAGGGGCCACAGATACGCAGTATTTT.

The rearrangement joins TRBV10-3 to TRBJ2-3, with D maybe TRBD1 (6 bases). The germline CDR1 and CDR2 sequences are ENHRY and SYGVKD. The CDR3 loop spans 17 amino acids. V shed 0 bases and J shed 0 bases, with 13 bases lying between them. The CDR3 sequence is CAISESPTGASTDTQYF. The CDR3 nucleotides are TGTGCCATCAGTGAGTCGCCGACAGGTGCGAGCACAGATACGCAGTATTTT.

The chain links TRBV6-5 to TRBJ1-2; weak D call: TRBD1 (6 bases). With 4 bases removed from V and 4 bases from J, the gap between germline ends came to 19 bases. The length of the CDR3 is 16 residues. The V gene's germline CDR1 is MNHEY and CDR2 SVGAGI. The CDR3 DNA reads as TGTGCCAGCAGTTCCCCCAGGGACATTCACCCCTATGGCTACACCTTC. This gives the protein CASSSPRDIHPYGYTF.

The chain employs TRBV7-2 and TRBJ1-1; possible D gene TRBD1, 5 bases. Germline V gene lookup returns CDR1 SGHTA and CDR2 FQGNSA. V was shortened by 5 bases and J by 8 bases, with 15 bases between the two germline ends. The CDR3 covers 13 residues. The CDR3 protein is CASSLQEGEEAFF. For the CDR3, the DNA is TGTGCCAGCAGCCTACAGGAGGGTGAAGAAGCTTTCTTT. Full variable domain (missing parts from reference TRBV7-2 and TRBJ1-1): GAGVSQSPSNKVTEKGKDVELRCDPISGHTALYWYRQSLGQGLEFLIYFQGNSAPDKSGLPSDRFSAERTGGSVSTLTIQRTQQEDSAVYLCASSLQEGEEAFFGQGTRLTVV.

The chain couples TRBV19 to TRBJ1-1; the match to TRBD1 covers 8 bases. The CDR3 extends over 11 amino acids. V shed 8 bases and J 4 bases; nucleotides not matched to a gene: 0. Germline CDR1 is LNHDA and CDR2 is SQIVND (reference sequence). CDR3 region: CASGQGTEAFF. Here the CDR3 DNA reads TGTGCCAGTGGACAGGGCACTGAAGCTTTCTTT.

This clone came up a few times. This chain links TRBV25-1 with TRBJ2-7; 7 nucleotides agree with TRBD1. This CDR3 has 14 residues. V lost 6 bases, J lost 6 bases, and 11 bases stayed unmatched. The germline V gene encodes CDR1 MGHDK and CDR2 SYGVNS. The CDR3 region has the DNA TGTGCCAGCAGCAGACAGGGCGGGTTGAGCGAGCAGTACTTC. This sequence encodes CASSRQGGLSEQYF.

The chain carries TRBV21-1 and TRBJ2-5. TRBV21-1 has pseudogene status. The CDR3 extends over 14 amino acids. CDR3 sequence: CASSNRATRETQYF. As DNA, the CDR3 is TGTGCCAGCAGCAACCGGGCCACCCGAGAGACCCAGTACTTC.

The genes are TRBV25-1 and TRBJ2-5; D is perhaps TRBD2 (5 bases). The germline V gene encodes CDR1 MGHDK and CDR2 SYGVNS. The CDR3 covers 11 residues. Trimming pared 5 bases from V and 5 bases from J, leaving 6 bases between. The CDR3 sequence: CASSRGETQYF. CDR3 nucleotides: TGTGCCAGCAGTAGAGGGGAGACCCAGTACTTC.

The gene calls are TRBV11-3 and TRBJ2-2; 7 bases match TRBD1. V was pared by 6 bases and J by 1 base, with 5 bases of the junction left unmatched. The CDR3 runs to 15 residues. Germline V CDR1 and CDR2: SGHNT, YENEEA. CDR3 sequence: CASSFWDRNTGELFF. The CDR3 DNA is TGTGCCAGCAGTTTTTGGGACAGGAACACCGGGGAGCTGTTTTTT.

V gene TRBV7-8 combines with J gene TRBJ2-7; 7 nucleotides agree with TRBD1. CDR1 SGHVS and CDR2 FQNEAQ come from the germline V gene. The V and J ends lost 5 bases and 2 bases, in that order; junction bases with no gene match: 3. The CDR3 consists of 13 residues. DNA of the CDR3: TGTGCCAGCAGCGCAACAGGGGCCTACGAGCAGTACTTC. Protein: CASSATGAYEQYF.

This chain connects TRBV6-5 to TRBJ2-7, with D uncertain. The germline V gene has CDR1 MNHEY and CDR2 SVGAGI. The CDR3 loop spans 14 amino acids. V lost 4 bases to trimming and J lost 6 bases, with 16 bases between them. CDR3 region: CASSSNPQVSEQYF. The DNA for the CDR3 is TGTGCCAGCAGTTCTAACCCCCAGGTTAGCGAGCAGTACTTC.

The chain recombines TRBV27 with TRBJ2-2, with a tentative D call TRBD2 (5 bases). V lost 8 bases and J 6 bases, leaving 13 bases between the germline ends. CDR1 is MNHEY, CDR2 SMNVEV, per germline (reference sequence). This CDR3 contains 13 residues. In DNA, the CDR3 is TGTGCCAGCCGAGAGGGAATCTCCGGGGAGCTGTTTTTT. As protein: CASREGISGELFF.

The chain recombines TRBV9 with TRBJ2-7; 9 positions agree with TRBD2. The CDR3 has 14 amino acids. CDR1 and CDR2 from the germline V gene are SGDLS and YYNGEE. V was clipped by 4 bases and J by 6 bases; unmatched bases: 8. The CDR3 sequence is CASSQGTSPVEQYF. The DNA of the CDR3 is TGTGCCAGCAGCCAAGGGACTAGCCCAGTCGAGCAGTACTTC. The whole variable domain, remainder taken from reference TRBV9 and TRBJ2-7, is DSGVTQTPKHLITATGQRVTLRCSPRSGDLSVYWYQQSLDQGLQFLIQYYNGEERAKGNILERFSAQQFPDLHSELNLSSLELGDSALYFCASSQGTSPVEQYFGPGTRLTVT.

V gene TRBV7-3 combines with J gene TRBJ2-3; D is unresolved. V lost 2 bases to trimming and J lost 2 bases, with 11 bases between them. The CDR3 is 15 amino acids. Germline V lookup: CDR1 SGHTA, CDR2 FQGTGA. The CDR3 spells CASSLGPAATDTQYF. The DNA of the CDR3 is TGTGCCAGCAGCTTAGGGCCGGCGGCCACAGATACGCAGTATTTT. Complete variable domain (other parts from reference TRBV7-3 and TRBJ2-3): GAGVSQTPSNKVTEKGKYVELRCDPISGHTALYWYRQSLGQGPEFLIYFQGTGAADDSGLPNDRFFAVRPEGSVSTLKIQRTERGDSAVYLCASSLGPAATDTQYFGPGTRLTVL.

This sequence joins TRBV7-6 and TRBJ2-1, with D possibly TRBD2 on 6 matching bases. The CDR3 has 15 residues. The germline CDR1 and CDR2 sequences are SGHVS and FNYEAQ. The V gene lost 4 bases and the J gene lost 7 bases, with 17 bases spanning the gap. CDR3 DNA sequence: TGTGCCAGCAGCTCCTTACTAGCCGCCCCTAATGAGCAGTTCTTC. It yields the protein CASSSLLAAPNEQFF.

V is TRBV13 and J is TRBJ1-1, with D unclear. V dropped 5 bases and J dropped 1 base, with 8 bases sitting between them. The CDR3 runs to 13 residues. Germline CDR1 is PRHDT and CDR2 is FYEKMQ (reference sequence). DNA of the CDR3: TGTGCCAGCAGCCCCGACGGGAACACTGAAGCTTTCTTT. Protein product: CASSPDGNTEAFF.

By share, this clone ranks as medium-sized (0.01 to 0.1%). The gene calls are TRBV25-1 and TRBJ2-2; D is unresolved. Germline assignment: CDR1 MGHDK and CDR2 SYGVNS. The V end lost 4 bases, the J end lost 3 bases, and 12 bases lay between the germline ends. This CDR3 region has 15 residues. The CDR3 nucleotides are TGTGCCAGCAGTGCGGCCCAGTTGGACACCGGGGAGCTGTTTTTT. It encodes CASSAAQLDTGELFF.

The chain employs TRBV5-5 and TRBJ1-5; 9 nucleotides agree with TRBD1. CDR1 and CDR2 from the germline V gene are SGHKS and YYEKEE (reference sequence). CDR3 length: 18 residues. The junction had 9 bases not matched to a gene; V was cut back by 2 bases and J by 0 bases. The CDR3 bases are TGTGCCAGCAGCTTTACCGGGACAGGGACCTATAGCAATCAGCCCCAGCATTTT. Encoded protein: CASSFTGTGTYSNQPQHF.

This rearrangement joins TRBV6-4 to TRBJ2-1; no clear D. Germline V CDR1 and CDR2: MRHNA, SNTAGT. V shed 3 bases and J shed 5 bases, with 8 bases lying between them. CDR3 length: 13 amino acids. The CDR3 here is CASSEGSNNEQFF. For the CDR3, the DNA is TGTGCCAGCAGTGAGGGCTCAAACAATGAGCAGTTCTTC.

The rearrangement uses TRBV4-3 and TRBJ2-3, with 10 bases that match TRBD2. Trimming took 0 bases from V and 7 from J; bases not matched to a gene: 7. The CDR3 length is 16 residues. Germline CDR1 LGHNA, CDR2 YSLEER. The CDR3 DNA is TGCGCCAGCAGCCAAGATCATAGCGGGAGGACGAATACGCAGTATTTT. It yields the protein CASSQDHSGRTNTQYF.

The chain links TRBV2 to TRBJ2-7; D is unclear. The CDR3 contains 12 residues. The germline V gene has CDR1 SNHLY and CDR2 FYNNEI. V lost 4 bases to trimming and J lost 5 bases, with 9 bases between them. The CDR3 DNA sequence: TGTGCCAGCAGTGCTACGAGCGACGAGCAGTACTTC. This sequence encodes CASSATSDEQYF.

This chain uses TRBV19 with TRBJ2-5, with a weak D call TRBD2 (6 bases). The CDR3 loop spans 14 amino acids. Germline-derived CDR1 and CDR2 are LNHDA and SQIVND (reference sequence). V was cut by 5 bases and J by 5 bases, with 15 bases left in between. CDR3 nucleotides: TGTGCCAGTAGTCTGGTCGGGGACTGGGAGACCCAGTACTTC. Encoded protein: CASSLVGDWETQYF.